The subject of this entry is one T cell receptor beta chain. The sample belongs to a study of blood T cell repertoires in COVID-19. Produced via immunoSEQ multiplex PCR; TCRdb's table is partial and in-frame only. The table lists tens of thousands of clones, more than 75% of them singletons. The CDR3 is 11 residues long. The V gene's germline CDR1 is MNHEY and CDR2 SVGEGT. The ends lost 2 bases at V and 10 bases at J; junction bases unmatched: 0. This clonotype was sampled from a woman aged 80 or over with active COVID-19. Specimen: peripheral blood. V is TRBV6-2 or TRBV6-3 and J is TRBJ2-3, with 7 bases matching TRBD1. DNA for the CDR3: TGTGCCAGCAGTTACCAGGGGGCGCAGTATTTT. This codes for CASSYQGAQYF.